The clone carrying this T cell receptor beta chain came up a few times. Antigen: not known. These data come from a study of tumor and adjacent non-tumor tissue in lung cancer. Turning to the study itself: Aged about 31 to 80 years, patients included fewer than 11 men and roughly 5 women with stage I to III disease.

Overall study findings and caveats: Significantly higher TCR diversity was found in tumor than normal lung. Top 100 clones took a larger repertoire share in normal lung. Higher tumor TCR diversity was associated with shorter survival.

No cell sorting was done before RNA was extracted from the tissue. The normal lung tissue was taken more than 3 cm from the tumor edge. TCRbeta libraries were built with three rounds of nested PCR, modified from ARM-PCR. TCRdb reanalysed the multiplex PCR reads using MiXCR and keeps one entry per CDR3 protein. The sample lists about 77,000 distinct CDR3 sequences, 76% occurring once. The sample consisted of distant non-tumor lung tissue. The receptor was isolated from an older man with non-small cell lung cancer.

This CDR3 is CASRPGTGGNIQYF. The DNA for the CDR3 is TGTGCCAGCAGACCCGGGACAGGGGGCAACATTCAGTACTTC. This sequence joins TRBV6-5 and TRBJ2-4; 12 bases are shared with TRBD1. This CDR3 has 14 residues. The V segment lost 6 bases and the J segment 7 bases; nucleotides outside the gene matches: 4. Germline CDR1 and CDR2: MNHEY and SVGAGI.